What follows are 28 T cell receptor beta chains derived from one specimen sequenced in a study of T cell clonality in common variable immunodeficiency. Overall study findings and caveats: Fewer deletions and N-nucleotide insertions were reportedly seen in common variable immunodeficiency TCR beta sequences.

These receptors' targets are unknown. Assay: immunoSEQ multiplex PCR; the TCRdb copy retains only in-frame clones and omits some. The sample presents over 30,000 clones, none singletons. The sample taken for sequencing was peripheral blood mononuclear cells. These receptors all come from a human donor with common variable immunodeficiency.

By share, this clone ranks as medium-sized. From the germline J gene comes the end of the CDR3, since the read stops 3 residues before it. The V call is TRBV9, the J call TRBJ1-5, with D possibly matching TRBD1 (6 bases). There are 14 residues in the CDR3. V was clipped by 3 bases and J by 6 bases, with 13 bases between them. Germline assignment: CDR1 SGDLS and CDR2 YYNGEE. The sequenced CDR3 bases are TGTGCCAGCAGCGCCGAAGGGGGAGGTCAGCCC. Residues: CASSAEGGGQP. The complete CDR3 protein is CASSAEGGGQPQHF.

This clone was recorded many times. The read halts 3 residues ahead of the CDR3 end, with the missing end drawn from the germline J gene. The J gene is TRBJ2-2, the V gene TRBV20-1; 9 nucleotides match TRBD2. After removal of 3 bases from V and 7 bases from J, the junction contained 6 bases not matched to a gene. CDR3 length: 14 amino acids. CDR1 is DFQATT, CDR2 SNEGSKA, per germline (reference sequence). The CDR3 sequence is CSARKLAGVGELFF. The covered CDR3 bases are TGCAGTGCTAGGAAACTAGCGGGCGTCGGGGAG.

This clone was detected only a few times. The read stops 3 residues short of the end of the CDR3; the missing end is completed from the germline J gene. The chain recombines TRBV5-1 with TRBJ2-1; D call uncertain. V was shortened by 4 bases and J by 8 bases, with 10 bases between the two germline ends. The germline CDR1 and CDR2 sequences are SGHRS and YFSETQ. The CDR3 spans 12 residues. The DNA read from the CDR3 is TGCGCCAGCAGCGTGAGGTCCGATGAG. This gives the protein CASSVRSDE. In full, the CDR3 is CASSVRSDEQFF.

Concerning this clone itself: The DNA ends 3 residues before the CDR3 does, and the rest of the CDR3 is filled in from the germline J gene. The gene calls are TRBV7-8 and TRBJ2-7; 10 positions match TRBD2. Germline values: CDR1 SGHVS, CDR2 FQNEAQ. The CDR3 consists of 16 residues. J lost 5 bases, V lost 2 bases, and 9 bases had no gene match. The CDR3 bases that were read are TGTGCCAGCAGCTTAATGGCTAGCGGGAGATTACACGAG. It translates to CASSLMASGRLHE. The complete CDR3 protein is CASSLMASGRLHEQYF.

About this clone: Coverage ceases 3 residues before the CDR3 finishes, and the germline J gene fills in the end. The chain employs TRBV7-3 and TRBJ2-7; 7 positions agree with TRBD2. Germline loops: CDR1 SGHTA, CDR2 FQGTGA. CDR3 size: 15 residues. Trimming took 5 bases from V and 2 from J; bases not matched to a gene: 9. This chain's CDR3 is CASSAQTRGAYEQYF. Partial CDR3 DNA: TGTGCCAGCAGCGCCCAGACACGGGGGGCCTACGAG.

This clone is labeled medium-sized (0.01 to 0.1%). The sequenced CDR3 bases are TGTGCCAGCACCTCAGACAGGGGTAGACAGCCC. Its protein product is CASTSDRGRQP. The entire CDR3 protein is CASTSDRGRQPQHF. The V and J genes are TRBV2 and TRBJ1-5, with TRBD1 matching 8 bases. The observed sequence ends 3 residues before the CDR3 terminus, with the missing tail filled in from the germline J gene. Trimming took 7 bases from V and 7 from J; bases not matched to a gene: 9. Germline CDR1 SNHLY, CDR2 FYNNEI. The CDR3 spans 14 residues.

This clone occurred many times. The CDR3 reads CSAPRGWRNEQFF. Partial CDR3 DNA: TGCAGTGCCCCGAGGGGTTGGAGGAATGAG. The chain links TRBV20-1 to TRBJ2-1, with D possibly being TRBD1 or TRBD2 (5 bases each). The read gets to within 3 residues of the CDR3 end, and the germline J gene fills in the rest. The CDR3 contains 13 residues. Germline V gene lookup returns CDR1 DFQATT and CDR2 SNEGSKA (reference sequence). V shed 6 bases and J shed 7 bases, with 16 bases lying between them.

In the case of this clone: Read sequence stops 3 residues before the CDR3 end, and the germline J gene provides the missing end. The gene calls are TRBV18 and TRBJ2-1, with D maybe TRBD2 (6 bases). Trimming cost V 7 bases and J 6 bases, with 19 bases left between them. The CDR3 contains 15 residues. Per germline, CDR1 KGHSH and CDR2 LQKENI. Here the CDR3 reads CASYDFGGARNEQFF. The part of the CDR3 DNA that was read is TGTGCCAGCTATGATTTCGGCGGGGCACGCAATGAG. The full variable domain, rest sourced from reference TRBV18 and TRBJ2-1, is NAGVMQNPRHLVRRRGQEARLRCSPMKGHSHVYWYRQLPEEGLKFMVYLQKENIIDESGMPKERFSAEFPKEGPSILRIQQVVRGDSAAYFCASYDFGGARNEQFFGPGTRLTVL.

This clone occurred many times. Sequencing ends 3 residues short of the CDR3 end; the germline J gene provides the rest. This rearrangement joins TRBV28 to TRBJ1-5; TRBD1 agrees at 9 bases. This CDR3 is 15 amino acids long. Germline CDR1 is MDHEN and CDR2 is SYDVKM. With V trimmed by 6 bases and J by 1 base, 4 bases remained unmatched. The CDR3 sequence is CASSLQGASNQPQHF. The sequenced part of the CDR3 DNA is TGTGCCAGCAGCTTACAGGGGGCCAGCAATCAGCCC.

Many counts were recorded for this clone. The read ends 3 residues shy of where the CDR3 ends; the end is completed using the germline J gene. The rearrangement joins TRBV7-8 to TRBJ1-3; possibly TRBD1 for D (5 bases). V dropped 0 bases and J dropped 0 bases, with 9 bases sitting between them. The CDR3 has 16 residues. Germline V CDR1 and CDR2: SGHVS, FQNEAQ. The CDR3 bases that were read are TGTGCCAGCAGCTTAGCCAGGGCCCACTCTGGAAACACC. Residues: CASSLARAHSGNT. The entire CDR3 reads CASSLARAHSGNTIYF.

This clone was observed a handful of times. The covered CDR3 bases are TGTGCCAGTAGTATGAGCTCTAAGTACAATTCACCC. Translating gives CASSMSSKYNSP. The full CDR3 protein reads CASSMSSKYNSPLHF. The J gene is TRBJ1-6, the V gene TRBV19; D is undetermined. Coverage ceases 3 residues before the CDR3 finishes, and the germline J gene fills in the end. The CDR3 runs to 15 residues. V lost 3 bases, J lost 7 bases, and 13 bases lay in between. Germline V gene data show CDR1 as LNHDA and CDR2 as SQIVND (reference sequence).

This clone came up many times. The CDR3 extends 3 residues past the end of the read, so its final part is completed from the germline J gene. V gene TRBV7-9 combines with J gene TRBJ2-1; 11 nucleotides agree with TRBD2. The germline V gene encodes CDR1 SEHNR and CDR2 FQNEAQ (reference sequence). The CDR3 covers 14 residues. Trimming cost V 5 bases and J 8 bases; bases outside gene matches: 5. The DNA read from the CDR3 is TGTGCCAGCAGCGCCCGACTAGCGGGACATGAG. Its translation is CASSARLAGHE. The CDR3 as a whole reads CASSARLAGHEQFF.

This clone was counted between two and nine times. The read halts 3 residues ahead of the CDR3 end, with the missing end drawn from the germline J gene. V usage is TRBV7-2 and J usage is TRBJ2-7; the D gene is possibly TRBD1 (5 bases). V lost 3 bases and J lost 4, with 13 bases in between. This CDR3 is 14 amino acids long. The V gene's germline CDR1 is SGHTA and CDR2 FQGNSA. The covered CDR3 bases are TGTGCCAGCAGCTTCGCCACAGGCATATACGAG. Amino acid sequence: CASSFATGIYE. The whole CDR3 reads CASSFATGIYEQYF.

This clone was found many times. The read comes to an end 3 residues before the CDR3 does, leaving the germline J gene to fill in the end. J is TRBJ2-1 and V is TRBV2; 14 nucleotides align to TRBD2. CDR1 is SNHLY, CDR2 FYNNEI, per germline. The CDR3 totals 15 residues. The ends lost 6 bases at V and 3 bases at J; junction bases unmatched: 1. The sequenced CDR3 bases are TGTGCCAGCAGGACTAGCGGGAGGGGCTACAATGAG. Protein sequence: CASRTSGRGYNE. The entire CDR3 protein reads CASRTSGRGYNEQFF.

This clone is classed as medium-sized. Coverage ceases 3 residues before the CDR3 finishes, and the germline J gene fills in the end. V is TRBV30 and J is TRBJ1-3; the D gene is possibly TRBD1 (6 bases). Trimming took off 5 bases at V and 3 bases at J, with 8 bases between the two ends. The germline V gene has CDR1 GTSNPN and CDR2 SVGIG (reference sequence). The CDR3 extends over 12 amino acids. CDR3 region: CAWYRDGNTIYF. The CDR3 bases that were read are TGTGCCTGGTACAGGGATGGAAACACC.

This clone was seen only a few times. The read ends 3 residues shy of where the CDR3 ends; the end is completed using the germline J gene. The chain has TRBV20-1 and TRBJ1-5, with TRBD1 matching over 8 bases. This CDR3 has 15 residues. After removal of 6 bases from V and 2 bases from J, the junction contained 9 bases not matched to a gene. The germline gives CDR1 DFQATT, CDR2 SNEGSKA (reference sequence). The CDR3: CSAAPSDRGNQPQHF. The sequenced part of the CDR3 DNA is TGCAGTGCCGCCCCCTCGGACAGGGGCAATCAGCCC.

This clone was seen at least ten times. The observed sequence ends 3 residues before the CDR3 terminus, with the missing tail filled in from the germline J gene. The genes are TRBV7-9 and TRBJ2-3; D perhaps matches TRBD2 (5 bases). Germline CDR1 reads SEHNR; CDR2 reads FQNEAQ (reference sequence). The CDR3 sequence is 13 residues long. CDR3 DNA, as far as it was read: TGTGCCAGCAGCTTAACCGAGGGTGGCACG. Residues: CASSLTEGGT. The CDR3 in full is CASSLTEGGTQYF.

This clone showed up many times. The CDR3 end is not reached by the read, which stops 3 residues before it; the germline J gene fills it in. This chain uses TRBV30 with TRBJ2-3, with 7 positions matching TRBD2. The CDR3 spans 14 residues. Germline lookup yields CDR1 GTSNPN and CDR2 SVGIG (reference sequence). V shed 7 bases, J shed 3 bases, and the junction held 10 bases outside the gene matches. The CDR3 protein is CASTSGIGTDTQYF. The CDR3 DNA, read in part, is TGTGCCTCCACCAGCGGGATAGGTACAGATACG.

This clone showed up just a few times. The read gets to within 3 residues of the CDR3 end, and the germline J gene fills in the rest. Other nucleotide sequences in the sample specify the same CDR3. The chain joins TRBV7-3 to TRBJ2-3; 8 bases agree with TRBD1. This CDR3 is built from 14 residues. The germline gives CDR1 SGHTA, CDR2 FQGTGA. J gave up 3 bases and V 5 bases, and 4 bases lay outside the gene matches. The CDR3 here is CASSPDRGTDTQYF. The CDR3 DNA, read in part, is TGTGCCAGCAGCCCAGACAGGGGAACAGATACG.

This clone has just a few counts. The read falls 3 residues short of the CDR3 end, and the missing part is taken from the germline J gene. The V and J genes are TRBV19 and TRBJ1-1, with a possible D match to TRBD1 (5 bases). This CDR3 spans 14 amino acids. The V gene's germline CDR1 is LNHDA and CDR2 SQIVND (reference sequence). Trimming removed 3 bases from V and 5 bases from J, with 13 bases in between. The covered CDR3 bases are TGTGCCAGTAGTATCCCCCTGCAGGGAACTGAA. Its protein product is CASSIPLQGTE. The CDR3 reads in full as CASSIPLQGTEAFF.

This clone has just a few counts. CDR3 sequence reads: CASSLARDRVRTGELFF. The CDR3 DNA, read in part, is TGTGCCAGCAGCTTAGCCCGGGACAGGGTGCGGACTGGGGAG. The chain combines TRBV7-6 with TRBJ2-2, with TRBD1 matching over 9 bases. Read data end 3 residues before the CDR3 end; the end is taken from the germline J gene. Germline-derived CDR1 and CDR2 are SGHVS and FNYEAQ. The CDR3 is 17 residues long. The junction had 10 bases not matched to a gene; V was cut back by 0 bases and J by 8 bases.

A remark on this clone: The read gets to within 3 residues of the CDR3 end, and the germline J gene fills in the rest. This chain joins TRBV2 and TRBJ2-5; a weak D match, TRBD1 (5 bases). There are 15 residues in the CDR3. The ends were cut back, 1 base at V and 2 bases at J, with 11 bases in the middle. Germline lookup yields CDR1 SNHLY and CDR2 FYNNEI. The CDR3 DNA, read in part, is TGTGCCAGCAGTGAAGTCGGACACTTACAAGAGACC. This sequence encodes CASSEVGHLQET. The full CDR3 protein reads CASSEVGHLQETQYF. Complete variable domain (other parts from reference TRBV2 and TRBJ2-5): EPEVTQTPSHQVTQMGQEVILRCVPISNHLYFYWYRQILGQKVEFLVSFYNNEISEKSEIFDDQFSVERPDGSNFTLKIRSTKLEDSAMYFCASSEVGHLQETQYFGPGTRLLVL.

In this sample, this clone turned up many times. The read finishes 3 residues shy of the CDR3 end, and the germline J gene is used to complete it. The rearrangement joins TRBV20-1 to TRBJ1-2; D might be TRBD1 (6 bases). The ends were cut back, 1 base at V and 7 bases at J, with 7 bases in the middle. Germline loops: CDR1 DFQATT, CDR2 SNEGSKA (reference sequence). This CDR3 has 11 amino acids. The CDR3 DNA, read in part, is TGCAGTGCTAGAGTAGGGGGTGGC. This encodes CSARVGGG. The complete CDR3 sequence is CSARVGGGYTF.

In this sample, this clone turned up a few times. The read stops 3 residues short of the end of the CDR3; the missing end is completed from the germline J gene. The chain joins TRBV7-6 to TRBJ2-3; tentatively, D is TRBD2 (6 bases). CDR1 and CDR2 (germline): SGHVS, FNYEAQ. V was clipped by 3 bases and J by 1 base, with 14 bases between them. The CDR3 has 16 amino acids. Incomplete CDR3 DNA: TGTGCCAGCAGCTTGGGAGCGGGTATGGGCACAGATACG. Its translation: CASSLGAGMGTDT. Given in full, the CDR3 is CASSLGAGMGTDTQYF.

This clone was detected many times. The read ends 3 residues early relative to the CDR3; the germline J gene fills the gap. The V gene is TRBV7-6, the J gene TRBJ1-5; D is unresolved. Germline V gene data show CDR1 as SGHVS and CDR2 as FNYEAQ. This CDR3 has 14 amino acids. Trimming left V 1 base short and J 6 bases short, with 10 bases between. The CDR3 sequence is CASSLGEGRQPQHF. Partial CDR3 DNA: TGTGCCAGCAGCTTAGGCGAAGGGCGTCAGCCC.

This clone was seen many times. The missing CDR3 end, 3 residues past where the read stops, is filled in from the germline J gene. V usage is TRBV28 and J usage is TRBJ1-3; tentatively, D is TRBD1 (5 bases). Germline assignment: CDR1 MDHEN and CDR2 SYDVKM. V was shortened by 1 base and J by 0 bases, with 7 bases between the two germline ends. The CDR3 is made up of 15 amino acids. The sequenced part of the CDR3 DNA is TGTGCCAGCAGTTTATTCGACAGCTCTGGAAACACC. It is translated as CASSLFDSSGNT. In full, the CDR3 is CASSLFDSSGNTIYF.

There are many counts of this clone. The read halts 3 residues ahead of the CDR3 end, with the missing end drawn from the germline J gene. The chain is built from TRBV5-5 and TRBJ2-1; maybe TRBD1 (6 bases). Trimming shortened V by 1 base and J by 5 bases, and 10 bases separated the two germline ends. Germline lookup yields CDR1 SGHKS and CDR2 YYEKEE (reference sequence). The CDR3 sequence is 14 residues long. CDR3 amino acids: CASSLLQGDNEQFF. Incomplete CDR3 DNA: TGTGCCAGCAGCTTGCTACAGGGAGACAATGAG.

This clone appeared a few times. The missing CDR3 end, 3 residues past where the read stops, is filled in from the germline J gene. The chain employs TRBV19 and TRBJ2-7; D perhaps matches TRBD1 (5 bases). The CDR3 contains 14 residues. The ends were cut back, 1 base at V and 3 bases at J, with 10 bases in the middle. Germline lookup yields CDR1 LNHDA and CDR2 SQIVND (reference sequence). The CDR3 loop is CASSIGAGFYEQYF. The CDR3 bases that were read are TGTGCCAGTAGTATAGGCGCAGGGTTCTACGAG.